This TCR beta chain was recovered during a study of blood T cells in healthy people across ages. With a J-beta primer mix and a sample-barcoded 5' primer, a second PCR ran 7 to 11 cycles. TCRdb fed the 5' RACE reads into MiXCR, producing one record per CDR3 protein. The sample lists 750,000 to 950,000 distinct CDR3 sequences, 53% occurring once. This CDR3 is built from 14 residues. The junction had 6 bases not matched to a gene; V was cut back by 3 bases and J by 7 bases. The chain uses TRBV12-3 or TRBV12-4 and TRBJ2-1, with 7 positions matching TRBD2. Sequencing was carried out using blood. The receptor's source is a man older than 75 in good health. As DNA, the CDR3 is TGTGCCAGCAGTTTTCCGCGGGAGAGGAATGAGCAGTTCTTC. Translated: CASSFPRERNEQFF.